A selection of T cell receptor beta chains follows, all from one sample in a study of blood T cell repertoires in COVID-19. Clones were read by immunoSEQ multiplex PCR, and TCRdb kept only the in-frame ones, dropping some. The sample holds 450,000 to 500,000 clones; 80% to 90% are singletons and the top ten take roughly 3.1%. The specimen was peripheral blood. The origin of the receptors is a human donor in a cohort sampled during active COVID-19. The CDR3 runs from the conserved cysteine through the conserved F or W. Clone size, where shown, is once, few, many, or a class for clones that have expanded.

CDR3aa | len | v_gene | abundance | j_gene
CASSIFRYSGNEQYF | 15 | TRBV18 | - | TRBJ2-7
CASSEGGTMETQYF | 14 | TRBV6-1 | - | TRBJ2-5
CASSPLIQGAQTEAFF | 16 | TRBV18 | - | TRBJ1-1
CSAWTGGATEAFF | 13 | TRBV29-1 | - | TRBJ1-1
CASSTPPGRPSGELFF | 16 | TRBV19 | - | TRBJ2-2
CASSQSELMNTEAFF | 15 | TRBV3-1/TRBV3-2 | - | TRBJ1-1
CASSYRGSYSGNTIYF | 16 | TRBV6-5 | once | TRBJ1-3
CASSSLVAGANVLTF | 15 | TRBV6-5 | - | TRBJ2-6
CASSSHGTSGSLAGANVLTF | 20 | TRBV28 | few | TRBJ2-6
CASSLTSGSLSGELFF | 16 | TRBV28 | - | TRBJ2-2
CASGLVRGQPQHF | 13 | TRBV12-5 | - | TRBJ1-5
CASTLGRGQGGANVLTF | 17 | TRBV19 | - | TRBJ2-6
CASSASTGGGGYTF | 14 | TRBV9 | - | TRBJ1-2
CASSSRSSSYNEQFF | 15 | TRBV7-2 | - | TRBJ2-1
CASSTLGALNTEAFF | 15 | TRBV3-1/TRBV3-2 | - | TRBJ1-1
CASSLQGTGGGNTEAFF | 17 | TRBV5-1 | - | TRBJ1-1
CASSLSSGRGYEQYF | 15 | TRBV28 | - | TRBJ2-7
CASSSYQGDGVNTEAFF | 17 | TRBV18 | - | TRBJ1-1
CASSQAKWDRVSYEQYF | 17 | TRBV3-1/TRBV3-2 | - | TRBJ2-7